Listed below are T cell receptor beta chains from one sample, sequenced in a study of CD8+CD57+ T cells in acquired aplastic anemia. TCRdb itself ran the reads through MiXCR, one entry per CDR3 protein. The table lists roughly 100,000 distinct CDR3 sequences, 65% to 70% of them singletons. Input material: sorted CD4+, CD8+, or CD8+CD57+ T cells (not recorded which) from PBMCs. These receptors all stem from a human donor with aplastic anemia. Each CDR3 is given with its conserved first and last residue. The D gene is left open where the match is weak. Where a row states a size, it is once, few, many or the class of an expanded clone; other rows omit it.

v_gene	j_gene	d_gene	abundance	CDR3nt	CDR3aa
TRBV15	TRBJ2-7	TRBD1	-	TGTGCCACCAGCAGAGATGGACAGGGGCTCTTCGAGCAGTACTTC	CATSRDGQGLFEQYF
TRBV20-1	TRBJ2-5	-	-	TGCAGTGCTATTCAGCAAGAGACCCAGTACTTC	CSAIQQETQYF
TRBV19	TRBJ1-6	TRBD1	-	TGTGCCAGTAGTATAAGGACAGGGGGCTCTAATTCACCCCTCCACTTT	CASSIRTGGSNSPLHF
TRBV5-1	TRBJ1-2	-	-	TGCGCCAGCAGCTCCGGCGACAGTTCCTATGGCTACACCTTC	CASSSGDSSYGYTF
TRBV11-2	TRBJ1-5	TRBD1	once	TGTGCCAGCAGCTTATCCGGGACAGGGAGCAATCAGCCCCAGCATTTT	CASSLSGTGSNQPQHF
TRBV20-1	TRBJ2-3	TRBD2	-	TGCAGTGCTACGTTCCTAGCGGGGGGGCGGGAGACGCAGTATTTT	CSATFLAGGRETQYF
TRBV2	TRBJ1-1	TRBD1	-	TGTGCCAGCAGTGTGAGGGGGACAGGGGGCTTGAACGCTGAAGCTTTCTTT	CASSVRGTGGLNAEAFF
TRBV7-9	TRBJ1-1	-	-	TGTGCCAGCAGCTTAGAGGGGACAAAGAACACTGAAGCTTTCTTT	CASSLEGTKNTEAFF
TRBV10-3	TRBJ1-2	TRBD1	-	TGTGCCAGCAGTTACCGCGGGGGACAGGGTCACTATGGCTACACCTTC	CASSYRGGQGHYGYTF
TRBV11-1	TRBJ2-5	-	-	TGTGCCAGCAGCTTACGGGGGTTCAGGGACGCGGGGGAGACCCAGTACTTC	CASSLRGFRDAGETQYF
TRBV20-1	TRBJ2-7	TRBD2	-	TGCAGTGCTTATAGCGGGAGAGCCTACGAGCAGTACTTT	CSAYSGRAYEQYF
TRBV24-1	TRBJ2-3	-	-	TGTGCCACCAGTGATACTAGGCAGGCAGGCACAGATACGCAGTATTTT	CATSDTRQAGTDTQYF
TRBV24-1	TRBJ2-7	-	-	TGTGCCACCAGTGATAGAGAAGGGGGAGAGCAGTACTTC	CATSDREGGEQYF
TRBV7-6	TRBJ2-5	TRBD2	-	TGTGCCAGCAGCACGTATAGCGGGAGGGGCGAGACCCAGTACTTC	CASSTYSGRGETQYF
TRBV5-5	TRBJ2-7	-	-	TGTGCCAGCAGCTTTGGGGACGAGCAGTACTTC	CASSFGDEQYF
TRBV15	TRBJ2-7	TRBD2	-	TGTGCCACCAGAGGGGACGGACTAGCGGGTTACTCCTACGAGCAGTACTTC	CATRGDGLAGYSYEQYF
TRBV5-1	TRBJ1-2	-	-	TGCGCCAGCAGCTTGTACAGCCACCTTGATGGCTACACCTTC	CASSLYSHLDGYTF
TRBV20-1	TRBJ1-1	-	-	TGCAGTGCTAGAGTTGGGGCTGGGGGAAGTGGAAAAGCTTTCTTT	CSARVGAGGSGKAFF
TRBV24-1	TRBJ1-5	-	-	TGTGCCACCAGTGATTCCGGGCCCCTTAATCAGCCCCAGCATTTT	CATSDSGPLNQPQHF
TRBV7-3	TRBJ1-6	-	-	TGTGCCAGCAGCCTACCTGCTGGGGAGCATTCACCCCTCCACTTT	CASSLPAGEHSPLHF
TRBV29-1	TRBJ2-3	TRBD1	-	TGCAGCGTTGAGAGGGGGCTAACAGATACGCAGTATTTT	CSVERGLTDTQYF
TRBV24-1	TRBJ1-5	TRBD1	-	TGTGCCACCAGTGATTTCCCCGACAGGGACAGCAATCAGCCCCAGCATTTT	CATSDFPDRDSNQPQHF
TRBV11-1	TRBJ2-3	-	once	TGTGCCAGCAGCTTAGGGATAGCTGGAGATACGCAGTATTTT	CASSLGIAGDTQYF
TRBV15	TRBJ2-5	-	once	TGTGCCACCAGCAGAGATTTGGACAGCTTAATGGAGACCCAGTACTTC	CATSRDLDSLMETQYF
TRBV7-2	TRBJ2-5	-	-	TGTGCCAGCAGCTACAGTGGAGAGACCCAGTACTTC	CASSYSGETQYF
TRBV20-1	TRBJ2-7	-	-	TGCAGTGCTAGACATAGCGCGAGCTACGAGCAGTACTTC	CSARHSASYEQYF